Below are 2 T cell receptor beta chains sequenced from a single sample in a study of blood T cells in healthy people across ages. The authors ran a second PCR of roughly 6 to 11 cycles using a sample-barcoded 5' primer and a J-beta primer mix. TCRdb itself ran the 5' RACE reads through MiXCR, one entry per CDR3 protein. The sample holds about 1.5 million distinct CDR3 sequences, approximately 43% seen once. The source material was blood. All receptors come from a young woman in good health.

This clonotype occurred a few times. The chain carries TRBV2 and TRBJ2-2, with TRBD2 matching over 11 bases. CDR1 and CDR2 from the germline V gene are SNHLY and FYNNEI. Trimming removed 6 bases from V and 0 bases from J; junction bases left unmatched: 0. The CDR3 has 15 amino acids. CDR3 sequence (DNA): TGTGCCAGCAGGGGACTAGCGGCGAACACCGGGGAGCTGTTTTTT. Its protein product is CASRGLAANTGELFF.

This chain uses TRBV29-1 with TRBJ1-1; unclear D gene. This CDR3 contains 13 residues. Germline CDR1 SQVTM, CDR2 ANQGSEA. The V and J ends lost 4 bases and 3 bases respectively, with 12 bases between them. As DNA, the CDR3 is TGCAGCGTTGTCCACAGACCGGACACTGAAGCTTTCTTT. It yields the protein CSVVHRPDTEAFF. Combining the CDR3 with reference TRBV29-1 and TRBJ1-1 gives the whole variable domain SAVISQKPSRDICQRGTSLTIQCQVDSQVTMMFWYRQQPGQSLTLIATANQGSEATYESGFVIDKFPISRPNLTFSTLTVSNMSPEDSSIYLCSVVHRPDTEAFFGQGTRLTVV.